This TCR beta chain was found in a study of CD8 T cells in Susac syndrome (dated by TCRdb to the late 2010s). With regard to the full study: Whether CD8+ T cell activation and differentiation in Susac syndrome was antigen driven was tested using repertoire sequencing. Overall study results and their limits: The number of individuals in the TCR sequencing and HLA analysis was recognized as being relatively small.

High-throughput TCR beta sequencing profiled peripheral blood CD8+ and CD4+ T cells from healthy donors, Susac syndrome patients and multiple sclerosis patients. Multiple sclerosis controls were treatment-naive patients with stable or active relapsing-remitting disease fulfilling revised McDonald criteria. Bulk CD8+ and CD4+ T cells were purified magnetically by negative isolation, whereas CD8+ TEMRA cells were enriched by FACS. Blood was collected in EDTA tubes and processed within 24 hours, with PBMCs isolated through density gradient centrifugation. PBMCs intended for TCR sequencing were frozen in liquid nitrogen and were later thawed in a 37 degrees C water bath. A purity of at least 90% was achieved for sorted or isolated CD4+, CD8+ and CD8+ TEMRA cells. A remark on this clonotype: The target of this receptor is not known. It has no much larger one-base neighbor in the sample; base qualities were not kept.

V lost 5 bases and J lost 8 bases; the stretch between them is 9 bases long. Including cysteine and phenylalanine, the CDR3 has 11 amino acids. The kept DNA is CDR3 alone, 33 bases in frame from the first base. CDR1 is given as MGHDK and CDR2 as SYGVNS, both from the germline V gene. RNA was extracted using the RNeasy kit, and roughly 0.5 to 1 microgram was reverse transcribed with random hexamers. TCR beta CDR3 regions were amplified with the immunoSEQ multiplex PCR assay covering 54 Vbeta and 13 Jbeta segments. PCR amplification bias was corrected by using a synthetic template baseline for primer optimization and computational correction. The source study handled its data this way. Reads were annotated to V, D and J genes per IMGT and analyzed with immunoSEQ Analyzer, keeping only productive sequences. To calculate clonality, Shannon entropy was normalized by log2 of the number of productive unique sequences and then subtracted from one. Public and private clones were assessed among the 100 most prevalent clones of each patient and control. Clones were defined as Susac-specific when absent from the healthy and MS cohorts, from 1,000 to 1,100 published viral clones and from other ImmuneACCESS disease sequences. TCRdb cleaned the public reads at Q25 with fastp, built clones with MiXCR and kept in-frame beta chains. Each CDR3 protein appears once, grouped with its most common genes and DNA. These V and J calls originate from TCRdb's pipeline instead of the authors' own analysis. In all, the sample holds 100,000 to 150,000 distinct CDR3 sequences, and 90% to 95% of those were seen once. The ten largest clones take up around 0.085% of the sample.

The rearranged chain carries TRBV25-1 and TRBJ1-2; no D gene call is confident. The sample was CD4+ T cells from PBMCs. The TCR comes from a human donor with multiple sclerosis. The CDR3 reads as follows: CASSLLGGYTF. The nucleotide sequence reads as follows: TGTGCCAGCAGTCTTCTAGGCGGCTACACCTTC.